This section outlines one T cell receptor beta chain sequence together with its context. Its antigen is still unknown. V lost 4 bases and J lost 1, with 11 bases in between. In germline, CDR1 is SGHDT, CDR2 YYEEEE. The length of the CDR3 is 14 residues. This record comes from a study of shared clonotypes between healthy human individuals. Study at large: The study used three CD4 naive, three CD4 memory, two CD8 naive and one CD8 memory plate per donor.

Broader study findings: Represented genetic and exposure-history diversity was restricted by having few donors.

Naivety among CD8 cells was defined by CD45RO negativity and positive CCR7 selection, thereby excluding terminally differentiated effector memory CD45RA+ cells. Original processing notes: Junction-only sequences without quality scores were provided by ImmunoSEQ, so filtering was different. Generated by immunoSEQ multiplex PCR, the TCRdb table keeps only in-frame clones and is missing some. V, J and clone size are those of that table, while D and trimming were read from the DNA. The table has roughly 2.1 million clones, roughly 91% seen once. V is TRBV5-6 and J is TRBJ1-1, with D possibly matching TRBD1 (5 bases). Sequenced material: naive CD8+ T cells from PBMCs. This TCR came from a man aged 18-30 years in good health. Some clones in this sample may be carry-over from other donors' samples. Here the CDR3 reads CASSPGPGNTEAFF. CDR3 bases: TGTGCCAGCAGCCCGGGGCCCGGGAACACTGAAGCTTTCTTT. Full variable domain (remainder filled in from reference TRBV5-6 and TRBJ1-1): DAGVTQSPTHLIKTRGQQVTLRCSPKSGHDTVSWYQQALGQGPQFIFQYYEEEERQRGNFPDRFSGHQFPNYSSELNVNALLLGDSALYLCASSPGPGNTEAFFGQGTRLTVV.